The 2 T cell receptor beta chains below all came from one sample that was sequenced in a study of blood T cell repertoires in COVID-19. Sequencing was performed with immunoSEQ multiplex PCR; in TCRdb, only in-frame clones are kept and a portion is missing. The table shows fewer than 350,000 clones, with roughly 85% occurring only once. Sequencing used peripheral blood. The receptors here all came from a human donor in a cohort sampled during active COVID-19.

The chain joins TRBV10-3 to TRBJ2-1; 9 bases match TRBD1. Germline V gene sequence: CDR1 ENHRY, CDR2 SYGVKD. With 4 bases clipped from V and 3 bases from J, the junction kept 4 bases outside the gene matches. This CDR3 comprises 15 residues. The CDR3 coding sequence is TGTGCCATCAGTGGAGGACAGGGGAGCTACAATGAGCAGTTCTTC. This gives the protein CAISGGQGSYNEQFF.

The V call is TRBV6-5, the J call TRBJ2-1; 7 bases agree with TRBD2. Germline assignment: CDR1 MNHEY and CDR2 SVGAGI. The CDR3 extends over 15 amino acids. V trimming: 3 bases; J trimming: 2 bases; junction bases outside the gene matches: 4. CDR3 loop: CASSYLRGAYNEQFF. The DNA for the CDR3 is TGTGCCAGCAGTTATCTTCGGGGGGCCTACAATGAGCAGTTCTTC.